This paragraph covers one TCR beta chain sequence. This record belongs to a study of blood T cell repertoires in COVID-19. Overall study context: In each case, the material was cDNA or gDNA derived from T cells, B-cell-depleted T cells, or PBMCs.

The CDR3 is 14 residues long. Trimming shortened V by 2 bases and J by 14 bases, and 18 bases separated the two germline ends. Germline V gene sequence: CDR1 SNHLY, CDR2 FYNNEI. As originally analysed: Reference gene primers were amplified, and this amplification served to estimate nucleated cell counts. This table comes from immunoSEQ multiplex PCR, and its TCRdb copy is limited to in-frame clones, with some not included. That table is the source of V, J and clone size, and D and trimming were worked out from the DNA. The repertoire has 110,000 or so clones, about 88% of them found once; the top ten carry 8.4%.

Input material: peripheral blood. The source is a woman aged 70-85 years who had recovered from COVID-19. The chain carries TRBV2 and TRBJ1-4, with D hard to call. CDR3 region: CASSENDGLETLFF. The CDR3 coding sequence is TGTGCCAGCAGTGAAAACGACGGACTAGAGACGCTGTTTTTT.